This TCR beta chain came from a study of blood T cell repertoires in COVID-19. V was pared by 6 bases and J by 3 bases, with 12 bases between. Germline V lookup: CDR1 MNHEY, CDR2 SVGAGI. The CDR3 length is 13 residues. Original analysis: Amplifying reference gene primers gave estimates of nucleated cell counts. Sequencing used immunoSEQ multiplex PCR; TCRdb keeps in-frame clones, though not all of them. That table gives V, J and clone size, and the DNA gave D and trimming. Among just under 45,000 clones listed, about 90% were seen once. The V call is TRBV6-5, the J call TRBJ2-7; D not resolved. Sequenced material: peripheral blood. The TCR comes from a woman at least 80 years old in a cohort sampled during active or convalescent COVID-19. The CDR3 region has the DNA TGTGCCAGCAGCCACAGACCCATCTACGAGCAGTACTTC. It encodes CASSHRPIYEQYF.